The present T cell receptor beta chain was sequenced within a study of T cells in Graves' hyperthyroidism and ophthalmopathy. General study results and limits: A model built on 13 V-J features separated ophthalmopathy from stable hyperthyroidism. Blood also showed most of the thyroid clonotypes that were expanded above 0.001.

This clonotype was picked up many times. What it binds is unknown. RNA transcripts were the template for amplifying TCR beta CDR3 regions. HTBI primers were the set used in a first-round RT-PCR of the TCR CDR3. TCRdb analysed the multiplex PCR reads with MiXCR anew, one entry per CDR3 protein. The profile shows roughly 700,000 distinct CDR3 sequences, 11% to 15% of them singletons. This CDR3 is built from 14 residues. Trimming took off 4 bases at V and 8 bases at J, with 14 bases between the two ends. Germline V gives CDR1 KGHDR, CDR2 SFDVKD. The TCR comes from a woman aged 18-29 years with Graves' hyperthyroidism. The chain joins TRBV24-1 to TRBJ2-1, with a weak D call TRBD1 (6 bases). Material for sequencing was blood. The CDR3 reads CATSETQGFYEQFF. CDR3 nucleotides: TGTGCCACCAGTGAAACTCAGGGGTTCTATGAGCAGTTCTTC.